This T cell receptor (beta chain) was sequenced during a study of cytomegalovirus exposure and HLA in healthy donors (dated by TCRdb to 2015 to 2018). Background for the entire study: An earlier analysis of 587 of the donors reported about 280 Gb of sequence data and around 120 million unique TCR beta sequences obtained from some 170 million T cells. An early release covering just under 650 HLA-typed donors comprised about 300 gigabases of sequencing data and around 86 million unique TCR sequences. The genetic ancestry cluster associated with self-reported Caucasian donors included around 76% of the 398 genotyped donors. The study aimed to test whether signatures of past pathogen exposure could be identified by cataloging public T cell receptors. Using immunosequencing, the study profiled T cell repertoires from about 620 subjects and related those repertoires to cytomegalovirus serostatus. In addition to the first cohort of approximately 670 subjects, a separate validation cohort of over 90 different subjects was used. To predict cytomegalovirus infection status, the study combined high-throughput TCR immunosequencing, statistical association of individual TCRs with disease status, and machine learning. A later analysis re-examined previously published TCR beta repertoires from more than 600 donors and added high-resolution HLA genotyping to investigate patterns of TCR occurrence. Rather than using new phenotypic data, the later analysis identified candidate immune exposures from TCR beta sequences and from how often those sequences occurred across donors. An earlier analysis of around 540 of the donors applied high-throughput TCR beta sequencing to assess whether each TCR beta V gene segment acted as functional or pseudogenic. Donor age, sex, ethnicity and CMV serostatus were compiled alongside the repertoire data. A later genetic analysis took genome-wide SNP genotypes for about 55% of the 666 donors and used that subset as a discovery cohort. All discovery cohort repertoires had been generated using a single sequencing platform. Class I and class II HLA loci were covered by the typing at four-digit resolution. Typing coverage varied by locus: about 620-630 donors for A, B, C, DRB1 and DQB1; roughly 500 for DQA1; over 600 for DPA1; roughly 470 for DPB1. Several DR-DQ haplotypes were treated as single units for association and clustering because of strong linkage in the cohort. On average, about 200,000 unique TCR beta nucleotide sequences were sequenced per donor among several hundred genotyped donors of the cohort, with roughly 18% of those sequences being non-productive. Findings and caveats that apply to the study as a whole: In a later analysis, most CMV-associated TCR beta chains were found to appear HLA-restricted, with HLA associations seemingly driven largely by CMV exposure. In a later analysis, 16,951 TCR beta sequences were associated with specific HLA alleles at a false discovery rate of 0.05. Presence/absence analyses assumed roughly uniform sequencing depth across donors, an assumption that may not hold. Across donors, most TCR sequences were observed very rarely, whereas some public TCRs were present in many individuals. In the study, roughly 160 TCR beta chains were listed as associated with cytomegalovirus. A group of highly shared sequence variants was considered likely to be a technical artifact of the sequencing pipeline. Correlated functional status among segregating V segments might reflect linkage disequilibrium, but an unknown experimental factor could not be ruled out. Only TCR beta chains were sequenced in this cohort, and the absence of alpha or paired-chain data limited detectable features. Because HLA typing was unavailable for some donors at each locus, only the typed subset was used in association tests. In vitro tests confirmed that a few of the cytomegalovirus-associated TCR beta chains recognize cytomegalovirus antigens. A further reported finding was that TCR beta sequences accurately predicted the HLA-A and HLA-B alleles for most subjects in the first cohort. In a later genetic analysis, fewer N-insertions in productive TCRs were reported among donors in an Asian-associated ancestry cluster than the roughly 700-donor mean. Compared with equally common non-associated chains, HLA-associated TCR beta chains in a later analysis were more clonally expanded and had lower generation probabilities. When HLA alleles, especially DR and DQ, strongly co-occurred, attributing TCR associations to individual alleles was difficult. In both the original and validation cohorts, the classifier was reported to diagnose cytomegalovirus status with high specificity and sensitivity. Because counts were too low, roughly 17 rarely observed V segments, including chromosome 9 orphons, were left out of the earlier analysis of approximately 580 of the donors. The authors suggested that the approach could potentially be extended to other disease states and immunological phenotypes. Some IMGT-functional V segments, including TRBV6-2 and TRBV6-3, could not be distinguished by the 87-base-pair reads and were therefore excluded. According to a later analysis, TCR association rates differed among HLA loci, with DRB1 alleles showing the most associated TCRs and HLA-C alleles showing the fewest. According to a later analysis, parvovirus B19, influenza, CMV and Epstein-Barr virus appeared linked to several top co-occurrence clusters. CMV serostatus was the only immune exposure information available for the cohort. V-gene and J-gene trimming of TCR beta chains was associated with a missense DCLRE1C variant in a later genetic analysis, and the association was replicated in an independent cohort. An earlier analysis of around 540 of the donors showed that most TCR beta V segments appeared in productive rearrangements either about 87% or about 30% of the time, which broadly matched IMGT annotations.

A distance of 11 bases separates the germline ends of V and J, which lose 0 bases and 5 bases respectively. Looking up the germline V gene yields CDR1 SGDLS and CDR2 YYNGEE. The CDR3, cysteine through phenylalanine, is 15 amino acids long. Of all the DNA, just the CDR3 is kept, 45 bases in frame from base 1. Library preparation employed the immunoSEQ multiplex PCR assay. A mixture of 60 forward primers for TCR Vbeta segments and 13 reverse primers for TCR Jbeta segments was used in the multiplex PCR. The CDR3 region of rearranged TCR beta genes was amplified from genomic DNA with a multiplex PCR assay. The Illumina HiSeq System was used to sequence the amplified TCR beta libraries as 87-base-pair reads. The published analysis was carried out like this. Across the 600 to 700 repertoires, a later analysis counted about 81 million unique TCR beta chains, 9.5 million to 13 million of which were shared by at least two donors. A nearest-neighbor algorithm error-corrected the raw reads and collapsed the reads into unique sequences, merging closely related sequences to remove PCR and sequencing errors. V, D and J gene segments were assigned by aligning CDR3 sequences to IMGT reference sequences. Each retained sequence needed at least a six-nucleotide match to both a V gene segment and a J gene segment. Rearrangements were called productive when the CDR3 lacked stop codons and stayed in frame with V and J; all others were non-productive. Following IMGT convention, CDR3 was defined as the stretch from the second conserved V-encoded cysteine to the conserved J-encoded phenylalanine. The earlier analysis of roughly 590 of the donors excluded any sequence lacking an unambiguous match to a single V gene segment. An earlier analysis of some 500 of the donors classified V segments as functional when productive rearrangements were above 56.7% and as segregating when the standard deviation between donors was above 5%. To diagnose cytomegalovirus status from the catalog of TCR beta chain sequences, a statistical classification framework was built. A later analysis assigned V and J genes by comparing TCR nucleotide sequences with IMGT/GENE-DB human TR gene sequences. Using the TCRdist pipeline, a later analysis assigned CDR3 sequences along with most-parsimonious VDJ recombination scenarios. In a later analysis, each TCR beta chain was defined by its CDR3 amino acid sequence together with its V-gene family, and reads without a unique V-gene family were excluded. In a later analysis, several hundred highly shared, low-generation-probability nucleotide sequences were removed to address suspected cross-contamination and a sequencing artifact. A later analysis calculated a clonal expansion index for each public chain from normalized within-repertoire ranks of inferred template counts. In a later analysis, generation probabilities were computed with a VDJ recombination model fitted to out-of-frame rearrangements, and the resulting probabilities were checked against IGoR. In a later analysis, TCR-TCR, TCR-HLA and TCR-CMV co-occurrence was scored with hypergeometric tests, and a repertoire-size bias correction was applied to TCR pairs. A later analysis estimated false discovery rates by permuting HLA or CMV assignments 20 times. In a later analysis, co-occurring TCRs were grouped with DBSCAN, and TCRdist sequence similarity was added when clustering was performed within HLA-allele-positive subsets. Repertoires with fewer than 30,000 or more than 120,000 public chains were left out of co-occurrence clustering, as were about five repertoires with anomalous nucleotide sharing. TCRdb's version of the immuneACCESS table is confined to in-frame rearrangements and falls short of the full clone set. An unresolved V gene accounts for under half of the shortfall where checked; the remainder is of unknown origin. V, J and clone size are taken as reported in that table, and D and trimming were inferred from the DNA itself. Here the sample has over 100,000 clones; around 80% occur a single time. The ten largest clones add up to 1.5% to 2% of the sample.

In the case of this clone: The antigen it recognizes is unknown. No much larger clonotype is one base removed from it; base qualities were not supplied.

The cohort was made up of 666 healthy bone marrow donors. At the time of sampling, all cohort members were nominally healthy, though unrecorded immune exposures were likely present. The donor tested CMV seronegative, placing the donor among the 350 to 400 seronegative members of the cohort. Each donor provided a peripheral blood sample, and peripheral blood mononuclear cells were used for TCR beta sequencing. Genomic DNA extraction from the blood cell samples was performed with the Qiagen DNeasy Blood Extraction Kit. This chain joins TRBV9 to TRBJ1-4, with no confident D gene call. This sequence originates from a woman aged 40 to 50 in good health and CMV-seronegative. Sequenced input: PBMCs. The base sequence is TGTGCCAGCAGCGTAGCCGTAAGACTAAATGAAAAACTGTTTTTT. Its translation is CASSVAVRLNEKLFF.